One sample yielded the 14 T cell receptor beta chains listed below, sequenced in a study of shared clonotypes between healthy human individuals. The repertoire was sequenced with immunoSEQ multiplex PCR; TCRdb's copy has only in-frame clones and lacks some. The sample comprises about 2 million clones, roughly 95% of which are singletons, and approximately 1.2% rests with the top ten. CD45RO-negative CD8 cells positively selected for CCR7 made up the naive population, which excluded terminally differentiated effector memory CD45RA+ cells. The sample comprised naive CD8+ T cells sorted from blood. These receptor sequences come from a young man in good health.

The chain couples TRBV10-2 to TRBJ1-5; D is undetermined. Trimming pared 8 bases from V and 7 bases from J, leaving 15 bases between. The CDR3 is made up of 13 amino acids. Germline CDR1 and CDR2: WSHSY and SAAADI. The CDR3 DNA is TGCGCCAGCGCTGACCAGGAGAGGCAGCCCCAGCATTTT. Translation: CASADQERQPQHF.

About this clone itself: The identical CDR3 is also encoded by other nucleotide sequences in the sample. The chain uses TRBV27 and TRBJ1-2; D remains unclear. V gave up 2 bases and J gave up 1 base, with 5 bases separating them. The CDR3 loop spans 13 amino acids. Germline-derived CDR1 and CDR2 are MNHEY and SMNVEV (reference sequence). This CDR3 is CASSLGVNYGYTF. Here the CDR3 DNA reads TGTGCCAGCAGTTTAGGCGTTAACTATGGCTACACCTTC.

CDR3 DNA sequence: TGTGCCAGTAGTATAGCGATTGCCTACGAGCAGTACTTC. Amino acid sequence: CASSIAIAYEQYF. The V call is TRBV19, the J call TRBJ2-7; no clear D gene. The length of the CDR3 is 13 residues. Germline V CDR1 and CDR2: LNHDA, SQIVND (reference sequence). V lost 1 base and J lost 2, with 6 bases in between.

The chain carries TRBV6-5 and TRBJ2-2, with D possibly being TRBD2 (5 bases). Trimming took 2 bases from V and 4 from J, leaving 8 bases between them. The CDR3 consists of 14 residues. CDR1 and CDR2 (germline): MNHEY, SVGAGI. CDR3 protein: CASSYNEGTGELFF. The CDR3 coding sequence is TGTGCCAGCAGTTACAATGAGGGCACCGGGGAGCTGTTTTTT.

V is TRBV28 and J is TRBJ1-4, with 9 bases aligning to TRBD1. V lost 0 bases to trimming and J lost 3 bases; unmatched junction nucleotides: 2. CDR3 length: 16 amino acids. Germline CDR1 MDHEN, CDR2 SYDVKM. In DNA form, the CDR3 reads TGTGCCAGCAGTTTATGGGGACAGGGACCTAATGAAAAACTGTTTTTT. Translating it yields CASSLWGQGPNEKLFF.

The chain's CDR3 is CAWSISPGQGKTEAFF. DNA for the CDR3: TGTGCCTGGAGCATTTCCCCCGGACAGGGGAAGACTGAAGCTTTCTTT. The chain is built from TRBV30 and TRBJ1-1, with 9 bases matching TRBD1. The CDR3 runs to 16 residues. With 3 bases clipped from V and 5 bases from J, the junction kept 13 bases outside the gene matches. Germline V gene sequence: CDR1 GTSNPN, CDR2 SVGIG (reference sequence).

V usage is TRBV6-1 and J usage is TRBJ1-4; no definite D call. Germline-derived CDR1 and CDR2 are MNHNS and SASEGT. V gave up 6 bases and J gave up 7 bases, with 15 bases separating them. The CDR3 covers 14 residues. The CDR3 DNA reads TGTGCCAGCAGGCCAACTGGGAGGACTGAAAAACTGTTTTTT. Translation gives CASRPTGRTEKLFF.

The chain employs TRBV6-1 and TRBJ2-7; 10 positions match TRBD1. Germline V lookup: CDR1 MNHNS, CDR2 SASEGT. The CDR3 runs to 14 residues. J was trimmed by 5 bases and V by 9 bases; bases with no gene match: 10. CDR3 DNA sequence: TGTGCCAGTGGCAGGGACAGGGGCATCCACGAGCAGTACTTC. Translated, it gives CASGRDRGIHEQYF.

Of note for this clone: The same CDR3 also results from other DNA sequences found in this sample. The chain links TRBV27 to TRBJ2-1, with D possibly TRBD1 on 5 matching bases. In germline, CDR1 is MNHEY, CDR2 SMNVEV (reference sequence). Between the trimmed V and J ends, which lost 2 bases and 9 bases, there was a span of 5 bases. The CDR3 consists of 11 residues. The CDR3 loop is CASSLGAEQFF. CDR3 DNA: TGTGCCAGCAGTTTAGGGGCTGAGCAGTTCTTC.

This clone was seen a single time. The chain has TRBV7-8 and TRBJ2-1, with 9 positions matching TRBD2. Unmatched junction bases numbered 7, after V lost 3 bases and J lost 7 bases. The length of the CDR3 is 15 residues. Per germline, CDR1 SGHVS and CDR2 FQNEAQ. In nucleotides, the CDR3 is TGTGCCAGCAGCTTCCCAAGCGGGGGGAGGAATGAGCAGTTCTTC. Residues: CASSFPSGGRNEQFF. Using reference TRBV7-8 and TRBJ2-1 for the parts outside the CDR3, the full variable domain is GAGVSQSPRYKVAKRGQDVALRCDPISGHVSLFWYQQALGQGPEFLTYFQNEAQLDKSGLPSDRFFAERPEGSVSTLKIQRTQQEDSAVYLCASSFPSGGRNEQFFGPGTRLTVL.

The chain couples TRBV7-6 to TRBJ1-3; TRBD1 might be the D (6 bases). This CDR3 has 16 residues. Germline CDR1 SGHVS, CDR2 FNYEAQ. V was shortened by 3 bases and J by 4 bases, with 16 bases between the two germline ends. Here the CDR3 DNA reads TGTGCCAGCAGCTTTCTATTACAGGGCCAAGGAAACACCATATATTTT. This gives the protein CASSFLLQGQGNTIYF.

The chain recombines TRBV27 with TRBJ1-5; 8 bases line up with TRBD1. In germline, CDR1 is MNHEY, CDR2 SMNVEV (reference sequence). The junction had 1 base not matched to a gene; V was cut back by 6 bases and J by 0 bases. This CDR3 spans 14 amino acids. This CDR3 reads CASRGQASNQPQHF. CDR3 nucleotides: TGTGCCAGCAGGGGACAGGCTAGCAATCAGCCCCAGCATTTT.

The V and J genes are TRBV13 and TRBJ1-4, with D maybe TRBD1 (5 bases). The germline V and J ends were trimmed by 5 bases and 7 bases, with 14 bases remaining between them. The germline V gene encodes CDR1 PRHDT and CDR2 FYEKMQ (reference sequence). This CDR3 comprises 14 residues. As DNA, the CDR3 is TGTGCCAGCAGCAATCGGCAGGGCCCTGAAAAACTGTTTTTT. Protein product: CASSNRQGPEKLFF.

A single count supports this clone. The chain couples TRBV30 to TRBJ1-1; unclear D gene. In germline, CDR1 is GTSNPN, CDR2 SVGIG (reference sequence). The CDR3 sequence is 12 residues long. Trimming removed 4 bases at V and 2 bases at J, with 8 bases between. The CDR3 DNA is TGTGCCTGGACTATCGGAAACACTGAAGCTTTCTTT. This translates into CAWTIGNTEAFF.